This entry lists 7 T cell receptor beta chains sequenced from one sample in a study of cytomegalovirus exposure and HLA in healthy donors (dated by TCRdb to about 2017). To prepare the library, the immunoSEQ multiplex PCR assay was applied. For the multiplex PCR, a mixture combining 60 forward primers for TCR Vbeta segments and 13 reverse primers for TCR Jbeta segments was used. Not all clones reach the TCRdb copy of this immuneACCESS table, which keeps in-frame sequences only. Checked studies attribute under half of the gap to unresolved V genes and leave the rest unexplained. This sample has roughly 50,000 clones in its table, and roughly 84% of those were observed once. The ten top clones hold 3% to 3.5% of the sample. The specimen sequenced was PBMCs. Source of these receptors: a woman under 30 in good health and CMV-seronegative.

Of note for this clone: A read error may produce the germline difference seen at one junction end. This chain links TRBV20-1 with TRBJ1-2; no firm D call. The CDR3 is 8 residues long. Germline V gives CDR1 DFQATT, CDR2 SNEGSKA (reference sequence). The CDR3 DNA is TGCAGTGCTAGATTGGCCTCCTTC. It yields the protein CSARLASF.

The chain carries TRBV5-8 and TRBJ2-1; 15 positions agree with TRBD2. There are 18 residues in the CDR3. J lost 1 base, V lost 4 bases, and 6 bases had no gene match. The germline V gene has CDR1 SGHTS and CDR2 YDEGEE. The DNA for the CDR3 is TGTGCCAGCAGCCCGGGACTAGCGGGAGGAGGTTCCTACAATGAGCAGTTCTTC. Its protein is CASSPGLAGGGSYNEQFF.

The rearrangement uses TRBV11-2 and TRBJ2-7; TRBD1 aligns across 10 bases. CDR1 SGHAT and CDR2 FQNNGV come from the germline V gene. J gave up 7 bases and V 1 base, and 7 bases lay outside the gene matches. This CDR3 has 15 amino acids. In DNA, the CDR3 is TGTGCCAGCAGCTTAGGGGACAGGGGACTACAAGAGCAGTACTTC. Residues: CASSLGDRGLQEQYF.

V usage is TRBV7-8 and J usage is TRBJ2-3, with 7 bases that match TRBD2. V lost 5 bases to trimming and J lost 3 bases; unmatched junction nucleotides: 8. CDR1 SGHVS and CDR2 FQNEAQ come from the germline V gene. This CDR3 is built from 15 residues. In DNA form, the CDR3 reads TGTGCCAGCAGCAGCGCGGGAGAAGCTACAGATACGCAGTATTTT. It is translated as CASSSAGEATDTQYF.

The gene calls are TRBV27 and TRBJ2-5; 7 bases map to TRBD2. With the DNA end fitting TRBJ2-7 better, the J assignment may be wrong. Germline CDR1 reads MNHEY; CDR2 reads SMNVEV (reference sequence). The CDR3 is 16 residues long. The CDR3 region is CASSPRAGLAGDEQYF. CDR3 coding DNA: TGTGCCAGCAGTCCCCGCGCAGGGCTGGCGGGAGACGAGCAGTACTTC.

This chain joins TRBV27 and TRBJ2-6; 8 positions agree with TRBD2. This CDR3 spans 18 amino acids. The germline V gene has CDR1 MNHEY and CDR2 SMNVEV (reference sequence). V gave up 2 bases and J gave up 2 bases; unmatched junction bases: 8. For the CDR3, the DNA is TGTGCCAGCAGTTTAAGCCCCAGACTAGCGCCTGGGGCCAACGTCCTGACTTTC. This gives the protein CASSLSPRLAPGANVLTF.

Regarding this clone: An end of the junction differs from the germline gene, which may be a read error. The chain employs TRBV7-7 and TRBJ2-1, with 9 bases identical to TRBD1. CDR3 length: 15 amino acids. Germline CDR1 is SSHAT and CDR2 is FNYEAQ (reference sequence). The CDR3 reads CASSLRDRAPNEQFF. CDR3 in DNA: TGTGCTAGCAGCTTGCGGGACAGGGCACCCAATGAGCAGTTCTTC.